The 9 T cell receptor beta chains listed next were all sequenced from one sample in a study of blood T cell repertoires in COVID-19. Sequencing was performed with immunoSEQ multiplex PCR; in TCRdb, only in-frame clones are kept and a portion is missing. This table holds about 190,000 clones, around four fifths found once. Sequences were obtained from peripheral blood. The source is a woman aged 70-85 years with active or convalescent COVID-19.

This clone was seen a handful of times. The chain employs TRBV4-1 and TRBJ2-3, with D possibly being TRBD1 (6 bases). There are 17 residues in the CDR3. CDR1 is MGHRA, CDR2 YSYEKL, per germline. The V end lost 1 base, the J end lost 3 bases, and 17 bases lay between the germline ends. CDR3 protein: CASSQVGTGRETDTQYF. The CDR3 DNA reads as TGCGCCAGCAGCCAAGTTGGAACAGGGCGAGAAACAGATACGCAGTATTTT.

The chain employs TRBV4-1 and TRBJ1-3; D remains unclear. There are 13 residues in the CDR3. V lost 2 bases to trimming and J lost 3 bases, with 5 bases between them. Germline V gives CDR1 MGHRA, CDR2 YSYEKL. CDR3 nucleotide sequence: TGCGCCAGCAGCCAACCCCTTGGAAACACCATATATTTT. The encoded protein is CASSQPLGNTIYF.

The chain recombines TRBV7-2 with TRBJ1-5; the match to TRBD1 covers 9 bases. Trimming took 5 bases from V and 7 from J; bases not matched to a gene: 15. The CDR3 has 17 amino acids. Germline lookup yields CDR1 SGHTA and CDR2 FQGNSA. The CDR3 region is CASSVNGVTGGFQPQHF. CDR3 bases: TGTGCCAGCAGCGTGAACGGTGTCACAGGGGGCTTCCAGCCCCAGCATTTT.

The gene calls are TRBV27 and TRBJ2-4; D gene uncertain. Trimming stripped 5 bases from V and 0 bases from J, with 5 bases between. The CDR3 covers 13 residues. Germline loops: CDR1 MNHEY, CDR2 SMNVEV (reference sequence). CDR3 residues: CASSPGAKNIQYF. CDR3 DNA: TGTGCCAGCAGTCCCGGAGCCAAAAACATTCAGTACTTC.

The chain has TRBV5-1 and TRBJ2-4; 11 bases line up with TRBD1. Germline CDR1 SGHRS, CDR2 YFSETQ. This CDR3 comprises 15 residues. V trimming: 2 bases; J trimming: 11 bases; junction bases outside the gene matches: 9. CDR3 in amino acids: CASSFWDRGARLQYF. The CDR3 nucleotides are TGCGCCAGCAGCTTCTGGGACAGGGGGGCGCGGCTTCAGTACTTC. The whole variable domain, remainder taken from reference TRBV5-1 and TRBJ2-4, is KAGVTQTPRYLIKTRGQQVTLSCSPISGHRSVSWYQQTPGQGLQFLFEYFSETQRNKGNFPGRFSGRQFSNSRSEMNVSTLELGDSALYLCASSFWDRGARLQYFGAGTRLSVL.

Turning to this clone: Germline and junction disagree at one end, which may indicate a read error. Distinct nucleotide sequences in the sample also encode this CDR3. The rearrangement joins TRBV7-2 to TRBJ1-5; D is unresolved. Germline V gives CDR1 SGHTA, CDR2 FQGNSA. This CDR3 is built from 14 residues. CDR3 DNA: TGCGCCAGCAGTAGGAGTGCGAGCAATCAGCCCCAGCATTTT. Translated: CASSRSASNQPQHF.

The V gene is TRBV2, the J gene TRBJ2-4, with 9 bases identical to TRBD1. Germline CDR1 and CDR2: SNHLY and FYNNEI. Losses at the gene ends were 6 bases for V and 6 bases for J; bases not matched to a gene: 9. The CDR3 runs 15 residues. CDR3 protein: CASRGQGTTGNIQYF. The DNA of the CDR3 is TGTGCCAGCAGGGGACAGGGTACCACGGGAAACATTCAGTACTTC.

This rearrangement joins TRBV3-1 (or the pseudogene TRBV3-2) to TRBJ2-5, with a possible D match to TRBD2 (6 bases). Trimming removed 4 bases at V and 4 bases at J, with 16 bases between. The CDR3 covers 15 residues. The germline V gene encodes CDR1 LGHDT and CDR2 YNNKEL (reference sequence). The CDR3 DNA sequence: TGTGCCAGCAGCCCCGGTGGGGGGAGGCGAGAGACCCAGTACTTC. Amino acids: CASSPGGGRRETQYF.

The rearrangement joins TRBV18 to TRBJ2-2, with 14 bases matching TRBD2. The CDR3 runs 18 residues. After removal of 3 bases from V and 1 base from J, the junction contained 4 bases not matched to a gene. Germline CDR1 reads KGHSH; CDR2 reads LQKENI. The CDR3 is CASSPPGLAGGNTGELFF. In DNA form, the CDR3 reads TGTGCCAGCTCACCGCCCGGACTAGCGGGAGGGAACACCGGGGAGCTGTTTTTT.